This TCR beta chain is from a study of cytomegalovirus exposure and HLA in healthy donors. Turning to the study itself: From about 180 million T cells, an earlier analysis saw roughly 120 million unique TCR beta sequences. The study's findings and limits: A later analysis linked a missense DCLRE1C variant to TCR beta V- and J-gene trimming.

Remarks on this clone: What it recognizes is unknown.

The PCR made use of 60 Vbeta and 13 Jbeta primers. The assay was immunoSEQ multiplex PCR, and TCRdb's table has in-frame clones only and misses some. The data hold roughly 120,000 clones, with roughly four fifths observed a single time. Per the germline V gene, CDR1 is KGHSH and CDR2 is LQKENI. The V and J ends lost 1 base and 3 bases respectively, with 9 bases between them. The CDR3 contains 14 residues. The sample consisted of PBMCs. The clonotype was recovered from a man aged 45-60 years in good health and CMV-seropositive. This chain connects TRBV18 to TRBJ2-5, with D perhaps matching TRBD2 (5 bases). The DNA for the CDR3 is TGTGCCAGCTCACCACTAACTAGAAAAGAGACCCAGTACTTC. Its translation is CASSPLTRKETQYF.